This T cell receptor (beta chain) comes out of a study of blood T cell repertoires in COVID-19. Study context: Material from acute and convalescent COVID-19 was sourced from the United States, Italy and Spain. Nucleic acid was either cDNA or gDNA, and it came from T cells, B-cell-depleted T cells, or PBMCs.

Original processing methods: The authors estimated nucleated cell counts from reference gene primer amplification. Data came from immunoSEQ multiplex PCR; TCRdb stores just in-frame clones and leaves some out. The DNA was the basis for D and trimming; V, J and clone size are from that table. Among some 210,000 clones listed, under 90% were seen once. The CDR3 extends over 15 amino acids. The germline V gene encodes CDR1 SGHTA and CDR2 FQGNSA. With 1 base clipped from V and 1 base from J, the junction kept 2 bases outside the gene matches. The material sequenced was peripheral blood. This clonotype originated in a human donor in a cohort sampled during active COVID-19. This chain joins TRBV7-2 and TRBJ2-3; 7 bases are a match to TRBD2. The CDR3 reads CASSLVAGGTDTQYF. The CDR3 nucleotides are TGTGCCAGCAGCTTAGTGGCGGGAGGCACAGATACGCAGTATTTT.